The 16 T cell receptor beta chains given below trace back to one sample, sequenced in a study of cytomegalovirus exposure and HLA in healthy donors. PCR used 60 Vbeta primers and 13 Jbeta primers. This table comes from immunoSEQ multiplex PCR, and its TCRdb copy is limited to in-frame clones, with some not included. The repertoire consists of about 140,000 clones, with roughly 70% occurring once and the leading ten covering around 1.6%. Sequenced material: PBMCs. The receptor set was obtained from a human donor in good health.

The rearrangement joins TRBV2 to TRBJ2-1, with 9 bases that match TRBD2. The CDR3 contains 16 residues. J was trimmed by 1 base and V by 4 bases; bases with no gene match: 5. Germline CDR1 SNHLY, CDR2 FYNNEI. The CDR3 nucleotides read TGTGCCAGCAGTGGATTAGCGGGAGTGTCCTACAATGAGCAGTTCTTC. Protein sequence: CASSGLAGVSYNEQFF. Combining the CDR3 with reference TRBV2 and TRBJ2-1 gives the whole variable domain EPEVTQTPSHQVTQMGQEVILRCVPISNHLYFYWYRQILGQKVEFLVSFYNNEISEKSEIFDDQFSVERPDGSNFTLKIRSTKLEDSAMYFCASSGLAGVSYNEQFFGPGTRLTVL.

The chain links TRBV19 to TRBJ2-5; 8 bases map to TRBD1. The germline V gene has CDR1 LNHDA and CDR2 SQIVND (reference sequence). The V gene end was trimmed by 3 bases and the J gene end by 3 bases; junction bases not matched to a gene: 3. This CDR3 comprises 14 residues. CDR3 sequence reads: CASSIRTGKETQYF. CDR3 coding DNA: TGTGCCAGTAGTATTAGGACAGGGAAAGAGACCCAGTACTTC.

The CDR3 reads CASSLEPGLSSYEQYF. CDR3 nucleotide sequence: TGCGCCAGCAGCTTGGAACCGGGACTAAGCTCCTACGAGCAGTACTTC. The chain links TRBV5-1 to TRBJ2-5; 7 nucleotides line up with TRBD2. Matching the DNA end better, TRBJ2-7 makes the J call doubtful. Germline CDR1 SGHRS, CDR2 YFSETQ. This CDR3 has 16 amino acids.

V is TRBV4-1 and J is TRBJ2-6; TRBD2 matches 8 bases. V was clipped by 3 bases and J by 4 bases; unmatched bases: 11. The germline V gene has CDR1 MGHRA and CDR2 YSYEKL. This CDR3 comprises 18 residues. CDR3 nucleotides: TGCGCCAGCAGCCAGCCCGCCGGGGGGGGGACCGGGGCCAACGTCCTGACTTTC. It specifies CASSQPAGGGTGANVLTF.

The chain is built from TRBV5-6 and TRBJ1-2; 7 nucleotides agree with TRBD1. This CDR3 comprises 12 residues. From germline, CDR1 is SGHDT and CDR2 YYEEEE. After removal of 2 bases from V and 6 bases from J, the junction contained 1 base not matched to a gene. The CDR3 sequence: CASSFGTDGYTF. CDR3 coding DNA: TGTGCCAGCAGCTTCGGGACAGATGGCTACACCTTC.

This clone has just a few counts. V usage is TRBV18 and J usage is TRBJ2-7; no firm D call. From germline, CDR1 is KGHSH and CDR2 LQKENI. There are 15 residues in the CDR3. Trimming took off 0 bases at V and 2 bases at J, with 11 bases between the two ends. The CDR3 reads CASSPPRHETYEQYF. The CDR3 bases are TGTGCCAGCTCACCACCCCGTCACGAGACCTACGAGCAGTACTTC.

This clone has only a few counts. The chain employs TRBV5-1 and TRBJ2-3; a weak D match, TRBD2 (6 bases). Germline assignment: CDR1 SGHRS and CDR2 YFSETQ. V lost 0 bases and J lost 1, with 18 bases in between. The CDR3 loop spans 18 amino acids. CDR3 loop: CASSLGGLASTGTDTQYF. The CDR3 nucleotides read TGCGCCAGCAGCTTGGGAGGCCTAGCGTCGACGGGCACAGATACGCAGTATTTT.

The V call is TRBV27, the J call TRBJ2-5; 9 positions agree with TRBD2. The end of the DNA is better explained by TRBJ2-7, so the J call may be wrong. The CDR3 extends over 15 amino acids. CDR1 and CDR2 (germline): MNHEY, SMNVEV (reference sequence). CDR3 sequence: CASSSLAGSDYEQYF. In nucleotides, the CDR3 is TGTGCCAGCAGTTCTCTAGCGGGGTCTGACTACGAGCAGTACTTC.

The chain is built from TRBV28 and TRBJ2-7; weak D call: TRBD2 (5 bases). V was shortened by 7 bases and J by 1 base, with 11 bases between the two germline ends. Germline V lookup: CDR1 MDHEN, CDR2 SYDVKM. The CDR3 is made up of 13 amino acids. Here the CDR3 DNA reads TGTGCCAGCATGGGAGCGCCATCCTACGAGCAGTACTTC. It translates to CASMGAPSYEQYF.

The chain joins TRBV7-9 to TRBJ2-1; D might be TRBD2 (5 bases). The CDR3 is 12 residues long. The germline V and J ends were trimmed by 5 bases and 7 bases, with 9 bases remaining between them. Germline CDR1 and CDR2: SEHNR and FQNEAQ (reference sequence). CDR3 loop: CASSNTRNEQFF. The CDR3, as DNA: TGTGCCAGCAGCAATACTAGGAATGAGCAGTTCTTC.

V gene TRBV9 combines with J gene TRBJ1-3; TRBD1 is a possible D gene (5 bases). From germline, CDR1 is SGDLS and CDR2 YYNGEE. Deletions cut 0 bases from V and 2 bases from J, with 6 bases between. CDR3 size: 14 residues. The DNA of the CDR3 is TGTGCCAGCAGCGTAGCAGGGACTGGAAACACCATATATTTT. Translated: CASSVAGTGNTIYF.

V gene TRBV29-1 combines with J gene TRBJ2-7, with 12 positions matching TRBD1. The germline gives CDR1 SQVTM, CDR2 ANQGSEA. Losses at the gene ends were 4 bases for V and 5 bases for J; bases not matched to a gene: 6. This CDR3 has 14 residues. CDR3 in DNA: TGCAGCGTTGCTCGGGACAGGGGGCATCACGAGCAGTACTTC. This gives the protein CSVARDRGHHEQYF.

The CDR3 sequence is CASSTPISGNTIYF. In DNA form, the CDR3 reads TGTGCCAGCAGCACACCAATCTCTGGAAACACCATATATTTT. The chain uses TRBV5-6 and TRBJ1-3; D unresolved. Germline values: CDR1 SGHDT, CDR2 YYEEEE. This CDR3 is 14 amino acids long. The germline V and J ends were trimmed by 4 bases and 0 bases, with 8 bases remaining between them.

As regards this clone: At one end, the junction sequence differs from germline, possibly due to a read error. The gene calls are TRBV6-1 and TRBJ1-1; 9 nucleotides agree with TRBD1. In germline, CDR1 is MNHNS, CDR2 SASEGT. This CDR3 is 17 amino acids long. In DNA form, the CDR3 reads TGTGCCAGCAGTAAAGCCCCCTGGACAGGGGTGAACACTGAAGCTTTCTTT. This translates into CASSKAPWTGVNTEAFF.

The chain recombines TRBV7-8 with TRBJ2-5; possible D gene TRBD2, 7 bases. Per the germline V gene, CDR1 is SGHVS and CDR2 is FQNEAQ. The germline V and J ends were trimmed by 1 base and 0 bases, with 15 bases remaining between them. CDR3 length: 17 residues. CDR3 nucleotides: TGTGCCAGCAGCTTAGTCGGACTAGGGGGGAACCAAGAGACCCAGTACTTC. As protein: CASSLVGLGGNQETQYF.

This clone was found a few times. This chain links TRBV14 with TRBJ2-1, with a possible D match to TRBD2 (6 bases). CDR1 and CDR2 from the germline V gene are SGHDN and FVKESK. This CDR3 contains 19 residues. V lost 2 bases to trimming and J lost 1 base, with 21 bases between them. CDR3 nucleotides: TGTGCCAGCAGCCAACCCGTCGACCTCCTAGCGAGATCCTACAATGAGCAGTTCTTC. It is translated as CASSQPVDLLARSYNEQFF.